These 32 T cell receptor beta chains were all obtained from the same sample, sequenced in a study of blood T cells in healthy people across ages. Primers used in a second PCR of about 7 to 12 cycles were a sample-barcoded 5' primer and a J-beta primer mix. Each CDR3 protein gets one entry after TCRdb re-called the 5' RACE reads with MiXCR. The sample includes around 1,800,000 distinct CDR3 sequences, about 39% seen only once; the top ten take 20% to 25%. The sequenced sample was blood. These receptors all stem from a human donor in good health.

There are a few counts of this clonotype. The V and J genes are TRBV7-2 and TRBJ1-1; tentative D call: TRBD1 (5 bases). The CDR3 runs to 14 residues. Germline V gives CDR1 SGHTA, CDR2 FQGNSA. Trimming left V 3 bases short and J 8 bases short, with 16 bases between. This CDR3 reads CASSFPTTAEEAFF. The CDR3 nucleotides are TGTGCCAGCAGCTTCCCTACGACAGCAGAAGAAGCTTTCTTT.

This clonotype has just a few counts. V and J are TRBV6-1 and TRBJ2-3; D gene ambiguous. This CDR3 region has 14 residues. V was clipped by 7 bases and J by 1 base, with 12 bases between them. Germline loops: CDR1 MNHNS, CDR2 SASEGT. CDR3 sequence (DNA): TGTGCCAGCATCGATGGCTACCGCACAGATACGCAGTATTTT. This gives the protein CASIDGYRTDTQYF.

This clonotype was recorded a few times. The genes are TRBV12-3 or TRBV12-4 and TRBJ1-6, with 8 bases lining up with TRBD1. J lost 8 bases, V lost 5 bases, and 8 bases had no gene match. This CDR3 comprises 15 residues. The CDR3, as DNA: TGTGCCAGCAGTATCAGACAGGGGCAGGATTCACCCCTCCACTTT. It specifies CASSIRQGQDSPLHF.

This clonotype was seen more than once but under ten times. The V gene is TRBV20-1, the J gene TRBJ1-2; D remains ambiguous. The CDR3 runs to 13 residues. CDR1 DFQATT and CDR2 SNEGSKA come from the germline V gene (reference sequence). With 0 bases removed from V and 8 bases from J, the gap between germline ends came to 13 bases. CDR3 sequence: CSARDEMGDGYTF. The CDR3 bases are TGCAGTGCTAGAGATGAGATGGGCGACGGCTACACCTTC.

This clonotype was seen a handful of times. V usage is TRBV24-1 and J usage is TRBJ2-5; D perhaps matches TRBD1 (6 bases). V lost 5 bases and J 3 bases, leaving 18 bases between the germline ends. CDR3 length: 16 residues. Germline values: CDR1 KGHDR, CDR2 SFDVKD. The chain's CDR3 is CATSASTTGIKETQYF. The CDR3 DNA sequence: TGTGCCACCAGTGCCTCAACGACAGGTATTAAAGAGACCCAGTACTTC.

V and J are TRBV5-5 and TRBJ2-3; weak D call: TRBD1 (6 bases). The CDR3 contains 16 residues. The V gene's germline CDR1 is SGHKS and CDR2 YYEKEE (reference sequence). The V and J ends lost 4 bases and 5 bases respectively, with 20 bases between them. The CDR3 bases are TGTGCCAGCAGCCCTGGAGCAGGGGCGACGGGAGATACGCAGTATTTT. Translating it yields CASSPGAGATGDTQYF. The full variable domain, completed using reference TRBV5-5 and TRBJ2-3, is DAGVTQSPTHLIKTRGQQVTLRCSPISGHKSVSWYQQVLGQGPQFIFQYYEKEERGRGNFPDRFSARQFPNYSSELNVNALLLGDSALYLCASSPGAGATGDTQYFGPGTRLTVL.

This clonotype was seen a single time. The rearrangement links TRBV7-2 to TRBJ1-2; no reliable D call. V gave up 5 bases and J gave up 3 bases, with 19 bases separating them. Germline V CDR1 and CDR2: SGHTA, FQGNSA. The CDR3 is 16 amino acids. CDR3 in amino acids: CASSQSGGRGDYGYTF. Written as DNA, the CDR3 is TGTGCCAGCAGCCAATCAGGTGGGCGAGGAGACTATGGCTACACCTTC.

The V and J genes are TRBV9 and TRBJ2-3; no reliable D call. Deletions cut 4 bases from V and 0 bases from J, with 15 bases between. The CDR3 consists of 16 residues. CDR1 is SGDLS and CDR2 is YYNGEE in the germline V gene. CDR3 in amino acids: CASSPLSASSTDTQYF. CDR3 bases: TGTGCCAGCAGCCCCCTTTCTGCGTCTAGCACAGATACGCAGTATTTT.

In this sample, this clonotype turned up many times. The chain couples TRBV5-1 to TRBJ2-5, with unresolved D. CDR1 and CDR2 from the germline V gene are SGHRS and YFSETQ. The V end was cut by 3 bases, the J end by 3 bases, with 6 bases between. This CDR3 is built from 12 residues. The CDR3 protein is CASSSQEETQYF. CDR3 nucleotide sequence: TGCGCCAGCAGCTCCCAAGAAGAGACCCAGTACTTC.

For this clonotype: The junction shows a germline mismatch at one end, possibly a read error. The chain employs TRBV5-4 and TRBJ2-1; 9 positions match TRBD1. This CDR3 has 15 residues. Germline lookup yields CDR1 SGHNT and CDR2 YYREEE (reference sequence). This CDR3 is CASSLGYRGLNERFF. The CDR3, as DNA: TGTGCCAGCAGCTTAGGTTACAGGGGGCTCAATGAGCGGTTCTTC.

In DNA, the CDR3 is TGCAGCGTTGAAGATCTTCAGCCAGAAGCTTTCTTT. Translated: CSVEDLQPEAFF. The V call is TRBV29-1, the J call TRBJ1-1; D ambiguous. The V end lost 0 bases, the J end lost 8 bases, and 10 bases lay between the germline ends. There are 12 residues in the CDR3. Germline V gives CDR1 SQVTM, CDR2 ANQGSEA.

The gene calls are TRBV7-2 and TRBJ1-4; weak D call: TRBD1 (6 bases). This CDR3 region has 15 residues. V was cut by 4 bases and J by 12 bases, with 21 bases left in between. Per the germline V gene, CDR1 is SGHTA and CDR2 is FQGNSA. This chain's CDR3 is CASSYGGDTGSELFF. The CDR3 nucleotides are TGTGCCAGCAGCTATGGAGGGGACACCGGTTCAGAACTGTTTTTT. Supplemented by reference TRBV7-2 and TRBJ1-4, the full variable domain reads GAGVSQSPSNKVTEKGKDVELRCDPISGHTALYWYRQSLGQGLEFLIYFQGNSAPDKSGLPSDRFSAERTGGSVSTLTIQRTQQEDSAVYLCASSYGGDTGSELFFGSGTQLSVL.

The gene calls are TRBV7-2 and TRBJ2-4; the D gene is possibly TRBD1 (6 bases). CDR1 is SGHTA and CDR2 is FQGNSA in the germline V gene. CDR3 length: 14 amino acids. V was clipped by 5 bases and J by 8 bases, with 16 bases between them. The CDR3 DNA reads as TGTGCCAGCAGCCTCCCGGGACATCAATACATTCAGTACTTC. Amino acid sequence: CASSLPGHQYIQYF.

This clonotype was observed a handful of times. The rearrangement uses TRBV12-3 or TRBV12-4 and TRBJ1-2; no definite D call. Trimming removed 3 bases from V and 0 bases from J, with 14 bases in between. The CDR3 runs 16 residues. The CDR3 sequence: CASSLGVRTANYGYTF. Here the CDR3 DNA reads TGTGCCAGCAGTTTGGGAGTAAGGACGGCTAACTATGGCTACACCTTC.

The sample holds a few counts of this clonotype. The chain links TRBV5-1 to TRBJ1-2, with D hard to call. Germline V gene sequence: CDR1 SGHRS, CDR2 YFSETQ. The CDR3 contains 13 residues. Trimming took 7 bases from V and 3 from J, leaving 13 bases between them. The CDR3 DNA reads as TGCGCCAGCGGAGGGTCGCCTTACTATGGCTACACCTTC. It specifies CASGGSPYYGYTF.

Only a few counts were recorded for this clonotype. The J gene is TRBJ2-3, the V gene TRBV6-2 or TRBV6-3; D remains unclear. CDR1 and CDR2 (germline): MNHEY, SVGEGT. V was shortened by 2 bases and J by 11 bases, with 8 bases between the two germline ends. CDR3 size: 11 residues. CDR3 nucleotide sequence: TGTGCCAGCAGTTACGCTCTGAGGCAGTATTTT. Translation: CASSYALRQYF.

Details on this clonotype: A read error may account for a junction end that differs from germline. J is TRBJ2-5 and V is TRBV29-1, with D perhaps assigned TRBD1 or TRBD2 (5 bases each). Looked up from germline, CDR1 is SQVTM and CDR2 is ANQGSEA. CDR3 size: 15 residues. The DNA for the CDR3 is TGCAGCGCTGAAGGAGGAAAGGGGCTGTTGGAGACCCAGTACTTC. Encoded protein: CSAEGGKGLLETQYF.

In the case of this clonotype: This may be a read error: a much more frequent sequence differs by one nucleotide. This rearrangement joins TRBV5-1 to TRBJ2-1; 8 positions match TRBD1. The V gene's germline CDR1 is SGHRS and CDR2 YFSETQ. The CDR3 loop spans 13 amino acids. In nucleotides, the CDR3 is TGTGCCAGCAGCTGGGACAGGAACAATGAGCAGTTCTTC. It yields the protein CASSWDRNNEQFF.

This clonotype was found a few times. The chain recombines TRBV12-3 or TRBV12-4 with TRBJ2-3; 13 bases are a match to TRBD2. The CDR3 loop spans 17 amino acids. The V gene end was trimmed by 5 bases and the J gene end by 1 base; junction bases not matched to a gene: 6. The CDR3 region has the DNA TGTGCCAGCAGTCGCCCCGGACTAGCGGGGGGCACAGATACGCAGTATTTT. Translating gives CASSRPGLAGGTDTQYF.

The table lists this clonotype with a few counts. The rearrangement links TRBV28 to TRBJ2-7; D might be TRBD1 or TRBD2, each matching 5 bases. With 2 bases removed from V and 3 bases from J, the gap between germline ends came to 14 bases. This CDR3 is 15 amino acids long. Germline CDR1 MDHEN, CDR2 SYDVKM. The chain's CDR3 is CASSLPGPGRYEQYF. CDR3 coding DNA: TGTGCCAGCAGTTTACCGGGGCCGGGCCGCTACGAGCAGTACTTC.

This clonotype was seen a handful of times. The chain has TRBV6-2 or TRBV6-3 and TRBJ2-6; D uncertain. V shed 0 bases and J shed 3 bases, with 9 bases lying between them. This CDR3 comprises 16 residues. Per the germline V gene, CDR1 is MNHEY and CDR2 is SVGEGT. As DNA, the CDR3 is TGTGCCAGCAGTTACTCGGGGTTGAGTGGGGCCAACGTCCTGACTTTC. It encodes CASSYSGLSGANVLTF.

This chain links TRBV6-5 with TRBJ2-3; no firm D call. CDR3 length: 14 amino acids. V was shortened by 0 bases and J by 6 bases, with 10 bases between the two germline ends. The V gene's germline CDR1 is MNHEY and CDR2 SVGAGI. The CDR3 coding sequence is TGTGCCAGCAGTTACTCTGGGGTCCCGGATACGCAGTATTTT. Protein product: CASSYSGVPDTQYF.

This clonotype was seen a handful of times. The chain has TRBV10-3 and TRBJ1-1; D might be TRBD1 (5 bases). CDR3 length: 12 amino acids. Trimming took off 6 bases at V and 3 bases at J, with 8 bases between the two ends. CDR1 is ENHRY, CDR2 SYGVKD, per germline. CDR3 DNA: TGTGCCATCAGAAGGGGCGACACTGAAGCTTTCTTT. It is translated as CAIRRGDTEAFF.

This chain links TRBV13 with TRBJ2-1; tentative D call: TRBD2 (7 bases). CDR1 is PRHDT, CDR2 FYEKMQ, per germline (reference sequence). This CDR3 is built from 14 residues. The V and J ends lost 5 bases and 10 bases respectively, with 18 bases between them. For the CDR3, the DNA is TGTGCCAGCAGCCAAGGGAGGGGGAGGCGAGAGCAGTTCTTC. Encoded protein: CASSQGRGRREQFF.

Only a few counts were recorded for this clonotype. The chain combines TRBV20-1 with TRBJ2-1; D might be TRBD2 (5 bases). The CDR3 length is 14 residues. V shed 7 bases and J shed 7 bases, with 20 bases lying between them. Germline V gene lookup returns CDR1 DFQATT and CDR2 SNEGSKA (reference sequence). The CDR3 sequence: CSGLRRSWGNEQFF. DNA for the CDR3: TGCAGTGGCCTCAGGAGGTCCTGGGGTAATGAGCAGTTCTTC.

The count of this clonotype is one. V gene TRBV11-3 combines with J gene TRBJ2-4; D may be TRBD1 (5 bases). Trimming removed 5 bases at V and 15 bases at J, with 26 bases between. The CDR3 is 15 amino acids. Looked up from germline, CDR1 is SGHNT and CDR2 is YENEEA. In nucleotides, the CDR3 is TGTGCCAGCAGCCATAATCTACTGGACACCAGCGAGCGGTACTTC. Translation: CASSHNLLDTSERYF.

This chain uses TRBV24-1 with TRBJ2-5; weak D call: TRBD2 (5 bases). Trimming removed 3 bases from V and 4 bases from J, with 14 bases in between. Germline loops: CDR1 KGHDR, CDR2 SFDVKD. The CDR3 loop spans 15 amino acids. As DNA, the CDR3 is TGTGCCACCAGTGATAGGAACCGGGGATCAGAGACCCAGTACTTC. It encodes CATSDRNRGSETQYF.

This clonotype appeared a few times. The chain combines TRBV9 with TRBJ2-5; the D is unclear. This CDR3 has 16 residues. From germline, CDR1 is SGDLS and CDR2 YYNGEE. V was trimmed by 0 bases and J by 5 bases, leaving 17 bases between them. The CDR3 region has the DNA TGTGCCAGCAGCGTAGCAGGCAGGTTCCTTGGGGAGACCCAGTACTTC. Its protein product is CASSVAGRFLGETQYF.

The chain recombines TRBV7-2 with TRBJ1-1; 10 nucleotides agree with TRBD1. The germline V gene has CDR1 SGHTA and CDR2 FQGNSA. The CDR3 runs 18 residues. Unmatched junction bases numbered 18, after V lost 5 bases and J lost 6 bases. CDR3 DNA sequence: TGTGCCAGCAGCCGCAGACAGGGGGCCTCGTTATCCAACGCTGAAGCTTTCTTT. It specifies CASSRRQGASLSNAEAFF.

As DNA, the CDR3 is TGTGCCAGCAGCGATGGGTCCTTGGAGTACAATGAGCAGTTCTTC. This sequence encodes CASSDGSLEYNEQFF. This rearrangement joins TRBV12-3 or TRBV12-4 to TRBJ2-1; D uncertain. The CDR3 spans 15 residues. Trimming left V 6 bases short and J 4 bases short, with 16 bases between.

J is TRBJ1-2 and V is TRBV28; D remains ambiguous. CDR1 is MDHEN, CDR2 SYDVKM, per germline. This CDR3 comprises 14 residues. V lost 6 bases, J lost 4 bases, and 15 bases lay in between. The DNA for the CDR3 is TGTGCCAGCAGCTCTCCTGGGCTCTTCTATGGCTACACCTTC. Protein product: CASSSPGLFYGYTF.

This clonotype has ten or more counts. The chain combines TRBV5-8 with TRBJ2-7; 8 nucleotides agree with TRBD1. The CDR3 extends over 15 amino acids. V lost 4 bases to trimming and J lost 4 bases; unmatched junction nucleotides: 10. The germline gives CDR1 SGHTS, CDR2 YDEGEE. The CDR3 DNA reads TGTGCCAGCAGCCTCGGACAGGGAGAAGTTTACGAGCAGTACTTC. This encodes CASSLGQGEVYEQYF.